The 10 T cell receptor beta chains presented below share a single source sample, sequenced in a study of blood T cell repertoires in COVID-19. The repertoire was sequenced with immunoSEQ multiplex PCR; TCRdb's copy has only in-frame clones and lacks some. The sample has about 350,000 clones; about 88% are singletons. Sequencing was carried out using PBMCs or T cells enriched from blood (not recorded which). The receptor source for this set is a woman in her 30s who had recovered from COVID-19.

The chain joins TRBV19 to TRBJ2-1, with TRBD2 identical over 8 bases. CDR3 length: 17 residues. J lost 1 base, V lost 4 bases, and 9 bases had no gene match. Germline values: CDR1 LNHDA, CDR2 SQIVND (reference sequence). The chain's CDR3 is CASSTLAGLGSYNEQFF. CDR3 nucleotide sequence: TGTGCCAGTAGTACCCTAGCGGGCCTGGGGTCCTACAATGAGCAGTTCTTC.

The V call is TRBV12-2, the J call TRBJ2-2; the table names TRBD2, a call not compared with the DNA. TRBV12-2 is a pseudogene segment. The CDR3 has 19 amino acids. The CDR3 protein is CASRSRTSGRARGTGELFF. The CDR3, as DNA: TGTGCAAGTCGCTCTAGGACTAGCGGGAGGGCCAGGGGGACCGGGGAGCTGTTTTTT.

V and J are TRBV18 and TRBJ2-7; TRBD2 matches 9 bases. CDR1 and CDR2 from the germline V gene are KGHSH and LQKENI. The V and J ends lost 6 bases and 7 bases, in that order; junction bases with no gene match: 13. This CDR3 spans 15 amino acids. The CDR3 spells CASSLGASGIREQYF. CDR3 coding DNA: TGTGCCAGCTCCCTTGGGGCTAGCGGGATCCGAGAGCAGTACTTC.

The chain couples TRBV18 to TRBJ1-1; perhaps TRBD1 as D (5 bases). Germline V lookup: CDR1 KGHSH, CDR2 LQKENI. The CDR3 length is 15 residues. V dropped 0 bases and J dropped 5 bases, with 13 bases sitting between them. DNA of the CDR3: TGTGCCAGCTCACCACCTGGGGGGGTGTCGACTGAAGCTTTCTTT. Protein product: CASSPPGGVSTEAFF.

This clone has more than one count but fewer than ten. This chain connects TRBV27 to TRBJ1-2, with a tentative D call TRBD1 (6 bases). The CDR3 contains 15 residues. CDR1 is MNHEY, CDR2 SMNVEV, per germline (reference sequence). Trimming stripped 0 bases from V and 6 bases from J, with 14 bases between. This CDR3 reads CASSLSYQGSDGYTF. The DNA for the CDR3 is TGTGCCAGCAGTTTATCCTATCAGGGGAGTGATGGCTACACCTTC.

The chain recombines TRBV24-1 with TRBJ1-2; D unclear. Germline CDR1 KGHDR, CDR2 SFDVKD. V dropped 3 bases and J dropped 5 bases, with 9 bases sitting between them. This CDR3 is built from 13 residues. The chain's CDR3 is CATSDAGPYGYTF. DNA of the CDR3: TGTGCCACCAGTGATGCTGGGCCTTATGGCTACACCTTC.

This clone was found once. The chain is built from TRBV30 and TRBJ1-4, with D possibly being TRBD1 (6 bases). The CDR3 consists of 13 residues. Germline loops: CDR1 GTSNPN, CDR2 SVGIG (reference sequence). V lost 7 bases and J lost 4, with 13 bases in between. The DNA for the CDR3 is TGTGCCTACAATCAACAGGGTAATGAAAAACTGTTTTTT. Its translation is CAYNQQGNEKLFF.

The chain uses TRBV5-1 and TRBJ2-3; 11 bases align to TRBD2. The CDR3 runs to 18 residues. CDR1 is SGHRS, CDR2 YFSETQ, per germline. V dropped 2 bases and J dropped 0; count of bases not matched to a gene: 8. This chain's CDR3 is CASSLLAGAGLSTDTQYF. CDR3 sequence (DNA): TGCGCCAGCAGCTTACTAGCGGGGGCCGGACTTAGCACAGATACGCAGTATTTT. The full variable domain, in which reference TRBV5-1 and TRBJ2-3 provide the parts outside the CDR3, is KAGVTQTPRYLIKTRGQQVTLSCSPISGHRSVSWYQQTPGQGLQFLFEYFSETQRNKGNFPGRFSGRQFSNSRSEMNVSTLELGDSALYLCASSLLAGAGLSTDTQYFGPGTRLTVL.

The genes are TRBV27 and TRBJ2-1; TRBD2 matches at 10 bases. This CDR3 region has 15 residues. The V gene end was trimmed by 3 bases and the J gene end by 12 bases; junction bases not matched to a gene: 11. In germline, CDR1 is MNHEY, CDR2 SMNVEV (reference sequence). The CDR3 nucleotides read TGTGCCAGCAGTTTGATCAGCGGGAGGGCACAGGGGCAGTTCTTC. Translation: CASSLISGRAQGQFF.

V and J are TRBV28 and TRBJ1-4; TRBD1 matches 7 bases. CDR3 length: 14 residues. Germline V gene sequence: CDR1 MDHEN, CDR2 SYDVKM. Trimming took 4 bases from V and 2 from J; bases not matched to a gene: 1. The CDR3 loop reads CASSSQGTNEKLFF. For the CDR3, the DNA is TGTGCCAGCAGTTCACAGGGGACTAATGAAAAACTGTTTTTT.